The 17 T cell receptor beta chains presented below share a single source sample, sequenced in a study of T-cell reconstitution after alpha-beta-depleted transplantation in children. Unique molecular identifiers were incorporated during preparation of the TCRbeta library. TCRdb reprocessed the PCR reads with MiXCR, giving one entry per CDR3 protein. The table records about 600,000 distinct CDR3 sequences, under 12% of them present only once. Material: PBMCs from the stem cell graft donor, obtained from the stem cell graft. Every receptor here comes from a human donor who donated a stem cell graft to a child with acute myeloid leukemia.

This clonotype was seen more than once but under ten times. This sequence joins TRBV20-1 and TRBJ2-1, with D perhaps assigned TRBD1 or TRBD2 (5 bases each). This CDR3 is built from 17 residues. Trimming took off 0 bases at V and 1 base at J, with 16 bases between the two ends. From germline, CDR1 is DFQATT and CDR2 SNEGSKA (reference sequence). The CDR3 loop reads CSARERAGTGSYNEQFF. Written as DNA, the CDR3 is TGCAGTGCTAGAGAGAGAGCCGGGACCGGATCCTACAATGAGCAGTTCTTC.

This clonotype was counted many times. This chain uses TRBV29-1 with TRBJ2-2; TRBD2 aligns across 7 bases. V dropped 7 bases and J dropped 3; count of bases not matched to a gene: 2. Germline V gene data show CDR1 as SQVTM and CDR2 as ANQGSEA. CDR3 length: 12 residues. CDR3 bases: TGCAGCGGTCGGGAGGACACCGGGGAGCTGTTTTTT. Translation gives CSGREDTGELFF.

This clonotype showed up many times. J is TRBJ2-2 and V is TRBV12-3 or TRBV12-4; TRBD1 matches 10 bases. J lost 2 bases, V lost 4 bases, and 4 bases had no gene match. The CDR3 has 16 amino acids. CDR3 sequence reads: CASSYRQGANTGELFF. DNA for the CDR3: TGTGCCAGCAGTTATCGACAGGGGGCAAACACCGGGGAGCTGTTTTTT.

This clonotype came up many times. The chain recombines TRBV29-1 with TRBJ2-1; D gene ambiguous. This CDR3 has 12 residues. CDR1 and CDR2 from the germline V gene are SQVTM and ANQGSEA. Trimming stripped 7 bases from V and 4 bases from J, with 11 bases between. The DNA of the CDR3 is TGCAGCGATTTAGAGAATTACAATGAGCAGTTCTTC. Translated, it gives CSDLENYNEQFF.

Notes on this clonotype: A much larger clone sits a single nucleotide away, making a read error possible. V and J are TRBV7-2 and TRBJ2-3; D is perhaps TRBD1 (5 bases). The germline gives CDR1 SGHTA, CDR2 FQGNSA. V lost 5 bases and J lost 8, with 11 bases in between. This CDR3 spans 12 amino acids. CDR3 in DNA: TGTGCCAGCAGCCCGACTGGGGCTACGCAGTATTTT. Protein sequence: CASSPTGATQYF. The full variable domain, in which reference TRBV7-2 and TRBJ2-3 provide the parts outside the CDR3, is GAGVSQSPSNKVTEKGKDVELRCDPISGHTALYWYRQSLGQGLEFLIYFQGNSAPDKSGLPSDRFSAERTGGSVSTLTIQRTQQEDSAVYLCASSPTGATQYFGPGTRLTVL.

This chain joins TRBV5-1 and TRBJ1-5; D is unclear. V was trimmed by 2 bases and J by 0 bases, leaving 9 bases between them. This CDR3 is 15 amino acids long. Germline V lookup: CDR1 SGHRS, CDR2 YFSETQ. CDR3 sequence (DNA): TGCGCCAGCAGCTTAACAGCCGATAGCAATCAGCCCCAGCATTTT. Amino acid sequence: CASSLTADSNQPQHF.

This clonotype was observed a handful of times. V gene TRBV11-2 combines with J gene TRBJ2-1; no clear D. The germline CDR1 and CDR2 sequences are SGHAT and FQNNGV. V was clipped by 1 base and J by 6 bases, with 10 bases between them. The CDR3 is made up of 14 amino acids. The CDR3 region is CASSLASTTNEQFF. CDR3 in DNA: TGTGCCAGCAGCTTAGCTTCTACCACCAATGAGCAGTTCTTC.

The gene calls are TRBV5-1 and TRBJ2-5, with D hard to call. The germline gives CDR1 SGHRS, CDR2 YFSETQ. The CDR3 extends over 15 amino acids. The V gene lost 1 base and the J gene lost 4 bases, with 14 bases spanning the gap. The CDR3 spells CASSLYPRRGETQYF. DNA for the CDR3: TGCGCCAGCAGCTTGTATCCCAGACGAGGAGAGACCCAGTACTTC.

V gene TRBV5-1 combines with J gene TRBJ2-3; 10 nucleotides match TRBD2. The CDR3 spans 16 residues. In germline, CDR1 is SGHRS, CDR2 YFSETQ. The junction had 3 bases not matched to a gene; V was cut back by 0 bases and J by 2 bases. The CDR3 is CASSLALAGVTDTQYF. The CDR3, as DNA: TGCGCCAGCAGCTTGGCTCTAGCGGGGGTCACAGATACGCAGTATTTT.

This chain joins TRBV5-1 and TRBJ1-3, with TRBD1 as a possible D gene (5 bases). V lost 5 bases, J lost 0 bases, and 12 bases lay in between. Germline V gives CDR1 SGHRS, CDR2 YFSETQ. The CDR3 is 15 amino acids. CDR3 in DNA: TGCGCCAGCAGAGCACAGGCGAGCTCTGGAAACACCATATATTTT. As protein: CASRAQASSGNTIYF. Full variable domain (outside the CDR3, taken from reference TRBV5-1 and TRBJ1-3): KAGVTQTPRYLIKTRGQQVTLSCSPISGHRSVSWYQQTPGQGLQFLFEYFSETQRNKGNFPGRFSGRQFSNSRSEMNVSTLELGDSALYLCASRAQASSGNTIYFGEGSWLTVV.

This clonotype was picked up a small number of times. The CDR3 bases are TGCGCCAGCAGCTTCTCGACAGGGACGGAGACCCAGTACTTC. This translates into CASSFSTGTETQYF. The chain couples TRBV5-1 to TRBJ2-5; the match to TRBD1 covers 7 bases. The CDR3 runs 14 residues. The V gene's germline CDR1 is SGHRS and CDR2 YFSETQ. V was clipped by 2 bases and J by 5 bases; unmatched bases: 6.

This clonotype was counted between two and nine times. The chain couples TRBV7-9 to TRBJ2-3; D remains unclear. V was trimmed by 5 bases and J by 7 bases, leaving 16 bases between them. Germline V gene data show CDR1 as SEHNR and CDR2 as FQNEAQ (reference sequence). This CDR3 has 14 residues. The CDR3 loop is CASSPLDIPNTQYF. The CDR3 DNA reads as TGTGCCAGCAGCCCCTTAGACATCCCCAATACGCAGTATTTT. Filled out from reference TRBV7-9 and TRBJ2-3, the complete variable domain reads DTGVSQNPRHKITKRGQNVTFRCDPISEHNRLYWYRQTLGQGPEFLTYFQNEAQLEKSRLLSDRFSAERPKGSFSTLEIQRTEQGDSAMYLCASSPLDIPNTQYFGPGTRLTVL.

This clonotype was observed at least ten times. The gene calls are TRBV27 and TRBJ2-7; 10 bases are a match to TRBD2. After removal of 3 bases from V and 0 bases from J, the junction contained 23 bases not matched to a gene. CDR1 MNHEY and CDR2 SMNVEV come from the germline V gene (reference sequence). This CDR3 spans 22 amino acids. CDR3 nucleotides: TGTGCCAGCAGTTTTCTAGACGTTACAGGGCCACTAGCGGGGAGAAGCTCCTACGAGCAGTACTTC. Translated, it gives CASSFLDVTGPLAGRSSYEQYF.

Many counts were recorded for this clonotype. The chain carries TRBV7-2 and TRBJ1-2, with D unclear. Deletions cut 1 base from V and 8 bases from J, with 14 bases between. The CDR3 covers 14 residues. Germline-derived CDR1 and CDR2 are SGHTA and FQGNSA. The CDR3 protein is CASSLGSIRRGYTF. As DNA, the CDR3 is TGTGCCAGCAGCTTAGGTTCTATTAGACGCGGCTACACCTTC.

This clonotype has a handful of counts. The V gene is TRBV4-3, the J gene TRBJ2-3; tentatively, D is TRBD1 or TRBD2 (5 bases each). The V gene lost 5 bases and the J gene lost 2 bases, with 20 bases spanning the gap. Germline CDR1 reads LGHNA; CDR2 reads YSLEER. The CDR3 sequence is 17 residues long. CDR3: CASSSSGRLAPTDTQYF. The CDR3, as DNA: TGCGCCAGCAGCTCTTCAGGGCGGCTAGCCCCCACAGATACGCAGTATTTT.

Only a few counts were recorded for this clonotype. The chain links TRBV4-3 to TRBJ1-2; D ambiguous. The germline V gene has CDR1 LGHNA and CDR2 YSLEER. Trimming stripped 0 bases from V and 0 bases from J, with 11 bases between. The CDR3 length is 16 residues. This chain's CDR3 is CASSQEGRQSNYGYTF. CDR3 sequence (DNA): TGCGCCAGCAGCCAAGAAGGCAGGCAATCTAACTATGGCTACACCTTC.

Ten or more counts support this clonotype. The chain carries TRBV21-1 and TRBJ2-1; the D segment call TRBD2 is taken from the table without a DNA check. TRBV21-1 constitutes a pseudogene. This CDR3 is 13 amino acids long. The CDR3 sequence: CASSNVRRDEQFF. CDR3 nucleotides: TGTGCCAGCAGCAATGTTCGGAGGGATGAGCAGTTCTTC.